These 15 T cell receptor beta chains share one sample of origin, sequenced in a study of blood T cell repertoires in COVID-19. The repertoire was sequenced with immunoSEQ multiplex PCR; TCRdb's copy has only in-frame clones and lacks some. The sample carries 120,000 to 150,000 clones, approximately 83% recorded once. Specimen: peripheral blood. The receptor set was obtained from a human donor in a cohort sampled during active COVID-19.

The chain employs TRBV19 and TRBJ2-5; TRBD1 aligns across 9 bases. The CDR3 is 14 residues long. J lost 0 bases, V lost 5 bases, and 1 base had no gene match. The V gene's germline CDR1 is LNHDA and CDR2 SQIVND (reference sequence). CDR3 sequence (DNA): TGTGCCAGTAGTCGGACAGGGGACCAAGAGACCCAGTACTTC. Residues: CASSRTGDQETQYF. Filled out from reference TRBV19 and TRBJ2-5, the complete variable domain reads DGGITQSPKYLFRKEGQNVTLSCEQNLNHDAMYWYRQDPGQGLRLIYYSQIVNDFQKGDIAEGYSVSREKKESFPLTVTSAQKNPTAFYLCASSRTGDQETQYFGPGTRLLVL.

The chain has TRBV6-2 or TRBV6-3 and TRBJ2-5; D may be TRBD2 (6 bases). Trimming shortened V by 4 bases and J by 5 bases, and 14 bases separated the two germline ends. Germline-derived CDR1 and CDR2 are MNHEY and SVGEGT. The CDR3 runs to 14 residues. DNA for the CDR3: TGTGCCAGCAGTTGGACGGGAGTTGGGGAGACCCAGTACTTC. Translation: CASSWTGVGETQYF.

The CDR3 DNA reads TGTGCCAGCAGCTGGCTGACTAGCGGAAGCTTGGGGGAGCTGTTTTTT. Protein sequence: CASSWLTSGSLGELFF. The J gene is TRBJ2-2, the V gene TRBV7-8; TRBD2 aligns across 9 bases. V shed 4 bases, J shed 8 bases, and the junction held 11 bases outside the gene matches. The CDR3 consists of 16 residues. Germline V gene data show CDR1 as SGHVS and CDR2 as FQNEAQ.

The chain recombines TRBV11-3 with TRBJ2-3, with 13 bases lining up with TRBD2. The CDR3 loop spans 18 amino acids. Germline lookup yields CDR1 SGHNT and CDR2 YENEEA. The trim removed 0 bases at V and 4 bases at J, leaving 7 bases unmatched. The CDR3 region is CASSLDSGLAGNADTQYF. CDR3 DNA sequence: TGTGCCAGCAGCTTAGATTCGGGACTAGCGGGAAATGCAGATACGCAGTATTTT. The whole variable domain, remainder taken from reference TRBV11-3 and TRBJ2-3, is EAGVVQSPRYKIIEKKQPVAFWCNPISGHNTLYWYLQNLGQGPELLIRYENEEAVDDSQLPKDRFSAERLKGVDSTLKIQPAELGDSAVYLCASSLDSGLAGNADTQYFGPGTRLTVL.

This clone was observed a single time. This chain joins TRBV2 and TRBJ2-3; unclear D gene. CDR3 length equals 16 residues. From germline, CDR1 is SNHLY and CDR2 FYNNEI. V shed 1 base and J shed 0 bases, with 11 bases lying between them. The CDR3 DNA reads TGTGCCAGCAGTGAAGAGGCAGGCAAAAGCACAGATACGCAGTATTTT. Translated: CASSEEAGKSTDTQYF.

The chain employs TRBV19 and TRBJ2-4; TRBD1 aligns across 9 bases. The CDR3 totals 18 residues. CDR1 and CDR2 (germline): LNHDA, SQIVND (reference sequence). V was clipped by 5 bases and J by 1 base; unmatched bases: 12. The CDR3 DNA reads as TGTGCCAGTAGTCCCGGTTTCAGGGACAGGGTGGCCAAAAACATTCAGTACTTC. It codes for CASSPGFRDRVAKNIQYF.

This chain joins TRBV11-2 and TRBJ2-7; D might be TRBD1 (5 bases). Germline V gene lookup returns CDR1 SGHAT and CDR2 FQNNGV. Trimming removed 2 bases from V and 5 bases from J, with 16 bases in between. The CDR3 extends over 15 amino acids. CDR3 coding DNA: TGTGCCAGCAGCTTACAGACAGCCTCAGTGGACGAGCAGTACTTC. Translating gives CASSLQTASVDEQYF.

V usage is TRBV19 and J usage is TRBJ2-7, with 12 bases aligning to TRBD2. V shed 7 bases, J shed 6 bases, and the junction held 16 bases outside the gene matches. The CDR3 runs to 17 residues. Germline CDR1 LNHDA, CDR2 SQIVND (reference sequence). In DNA form, the CDR3 reads TGTGCCAGTACCCCGGACAGCCCGGGACTAGCGGGCTCCGAGCAGTACTTC. Residues: CASTPDSPGLAGSEQYF.

The chain carries TRBV7-3 and TRBJ2-5; 7 bases are a match to TRBD2. Germline V gene data show CDR1 as SGHTA and CDR2 as FQGTGA. The trim removed 1 base at V and 1 base at J, leaving 9 bases unmatched. CDR3 length: 17 amino acids. The CDR3: CASSLIPGLPFQETQYF. In nucleotides, the CDR3 is TGTGCCAGCAGCTTAATTCCGGGACTACCATTCCAAGAGACCCAGTACTTC.

The chain is built from TRBV30 and TRBJ1-2, with D perhaps TRBD1 (6 bases). The ends were cut back, 3 bases at V and 3 bases at J, with 11 bases in the middle. Per the germline V gene, CDR1 is GTSNPN and CDR2 is SVGIG (reference sequence). The CDR3 is made up of 13 amino acids. The CDR3 region is CAWSKGVHYGYTF. The CDR3 nucleotides read TGTGCCTGGAGCAAGGGGGTACACTATGGCTACACCTTC.

The chain combines TRBV18 with TRBJ1-5, with D tentatively TRBD1 (5 bases). The CDR3 contains 16 residues. Trimming left V 3 bases short and J 1 base short, with 13 bases between. Looked up from germline, CDR1 is KGHSH and CDR2 is LQKENI. For the CDR3, the DNA is TGTGCCAGCTCACCCCAGGGTATGAGCAGCAATCAGCCCCAGCATTTT. Its translation: CASSPQGMSSNQPQHF. The whole variable domain, remainder taken from reference TRBV18 and TRBJ1-5, is NAGVMQNPRHLVRRRGQEARLRCSPMKGHSHVYWYRQLPEEGLKFMVYLQKENIIDESGMPKERFSAEFPKEGPSILRIQQVVRGDSAAYFCASSPQGMSSNQPQHFGDGTRLSIL.

This rearrangement joins TRBV7-6 to TRBJ2-1; weak D call: TRBD2 (5 bases). V lost 1 base, J lost 3 bases, and 10 bases lay in between. Germline loops: CDR1 SGHVS, CDR2 FNYEAQ. The CDR3 runs to 15 residues. CDR3 nucleotides: TGTGCCAGCAGCTTAGATTCGGGAAACTACAATGAGCAGTTCTTC. Its protein is CASSLDSGNYNEQFF. Full variable domain (outside the CDR3, taken from reference TRBV7-6 and TRBJ2-1): GAGVSQSPRYKVTKRGQDVALRCDPISGHVSLYWYRQALGQGPEFLTYFNYEAQQDKSGLPNDRFSAERPEGSISTLTIQRTEQRDSAMYRCASSLDSGNYNEQFFGPGTRLTVL.

This chain uses TRBV7-3 with TRBJ2-1, with TRBD2 identical over 11 bases. The germline gives CDR1 SGHTA, CDR2 FQGTGA. The CDR3 totals 16 residues. V lost 0 bases, J lost 8 bases, and 6 bases stayed unmatched. CDR3 in DNA: TGTGCCAGCAGCTTAACCGGTAGCGGGAGGGCCGATGAGCAGTTCTTC. Its translation: CASSLTGSGRADEQFF.

This chain joins TRBV29-1 and TRBJ1-2; 8 positions match TRBD1. This CDR3 spans 16 amino acids. With V trimmed by 6 bases and J by 1 base, 13 bases remained unmatched. CDR1 and CDR2 from the germline V gene are SQVTM and ANQGSEA. CDR3 DNA sequence: TGCAGCGTCCTCGGTGACAGGGGCATAGGTAACTATGGCTACACCTTC. This gives the protein CSVLGDRGIGNYGYTF. The full variable domain, its missing parts supplied by reference TRBV29-1 and TRBJ1-2, is SAVISQKPSRDICQRGTSLTIQCQVDSQVTMMFWYRQQPGQSLTLIATANQGSEATYESGFVIDKFPISRPNLTFSTLTVSNMSPEDSSIYLCSVLGDRGIGNYGYTFGSGTRLTVV.

The genes are TRBV7-2 and TRBJ2-1, with TRBD1 as a possible D gene (5 bases). The CDR3 is made up of 14 amino acids. V was shortened by 5 bases and J by 10 bases, with 18 bases between the two germline ends. Looked up from germline, CDR1 is SGHTA and CDR2 is FQGNSA. The CDR3 nucleotides are TGTGCCAGCAGCGCCTCGCGAGCAGGGCAGGAGCAGTTCTTC. This sequence encodes CASSASRAGQEQFF.